Following are 20 T cell receptor beta chains from one sample sequenced in a study of T cells in Graves' hyperthyroidism and ophthalmopathy. There were TCR beta CDR3 regions amplified from RNA transcripts. Primed by the HTBI set, a first-round RT-PCR was run on the TCR CDR3. MiXCR, run by TCRdb on the multiplex PCR reads, gives a single entry per CDR3 protein. Among about 600,000 distinct CDR3 sequences listed, 15% to 20% were seen once. The sequencing sample was made of blood. The receptors were gathered from a woman between 40 and 50 years old with Graves' ophthalmopathy.

At least ten counts were recorded for this clonotype. The chain uses TRBV28 and TRBJ1-6; D is uncertain. CDR1 is MDHEN, CDR2 SYDVKM, per germline. The CDR3 runs to 14 residues. V lost 5 bases, J lost 7 bases, and 12 bases lay in between. The CDR3 nucleotides read TGTGCCAGCAGTGGGAGGACGCTCAATTCACCCCTCCACTTT. Protein sequence: CASSGRTLNSPLHF. Full variable domain (outside the CDR3, taken from reference TRBV28 and TRBJ1-6): DVKVTQSSRYLVKRTGEKVFLECVQDMDHENMFWYRQDPGLGLRLIYFSYDVKMKEKGDIPEGYSVSREKKERFSLILESASTNQTSMYLCASSGRTLNSPLHFGNGTRLTVT.

Remarks on this clonotype: A much larger clonotype is one base distant, so this may be a read error. The chain joins TRBV5-5 to TRBJ2-7; D is unclear. Germline values: CDR1 SGHKS, CDR2 YYEKEE (reference sequence). CDR3 length: 13 amino acids. CDR3 sequence: CASSLATSYERYF. The CDR3 DNA sequence: TGTGCCAGCAGCTTGGCCACATCCTACGAGCGGTACTTC.

There are many counts of this clonotype. V gene TRBV5-1 combines with J gene TRBJ1-6; D is possibly TRBD1 (5 bases). The V end lost 3 bases, the J end lost 9 bases, and 19 bases lay between the germline ends. Germline CDR1 SGHRS, CDR2 YFSETQ. The CDR3 is 16 amino acids. CDR3 residues: CASSSGLTALGSPLHF. Written as DNA, the CDR3 is TGCGCCAGCAGCTCGGGGCTGACAGCCCTTGGTTCACCCCTCCACTTT. The whole variable domain, remainder taken from reference TRBV5-1 and TRBJ1-6, is KAGVTQTPRYLIKTRGQQVTLSCSPISGHRSVSWYQQTPGQGLQFLFEYFSETQRNKGNFPGRFSGRQFSNSRSEMNVSTLELGDSALYLCASSSGLTALGSPLHFGNGTRLTVT.

The CDR3 loop reads CASSSGLAGTRVSTDTQYF. The CDR3 DNA follows: TGTGCCAGCAGCTCAGGACTAGCGGGAACCCGCGTTAGCACAGATACGCAGTATTTT. This chain uses TRBV7-3 with TRBJ2-3; 12 bases are a match to TRBD2. The CDR3 runs to 19 residues. Losses at the gene ends were 4 bases for V and 0 bases for J; bases not matched to a gene: 11. Germline lookup yields CDR1 SGHTA and CDR2 FQGTGA. The full variable domain, completed using reference TRBV7-3 and TRBJ2-3, is GAGVSQTPSNKVTEKGKYVELRCDPISGHTALYWYRQSLGQGPEFLIYFQGTGAADDSGLPNDRFFAVRPEGSVSTLKIQRTERGDSAVYLCASSSGLAGTRVSTDTQYFGPGTRLTVL.

In this sample, this clonotype turned up many times. This sequence joins TRBV7-3 and TRBJ2-1; the D is unclear. In germline, CDR1 is SGHTA, CDR2 FQGTGA. The CDR3 extends over 13 amino acids. V shed 5 bases and J shed 6 bases, with 11 bases lying between them. CDR3 in amino acids: CASSPRSANEQFF. CDR3 bases: TGTGCCAGCAGCCCGAGATCCGCCAATGAGCAGTTCTTC.

This clonotype was detected ten times or more. This chain links TRBV7-2 with TRBJ2-7, with 10 nucleotides matching TRBD2. Germline CDR1 is SGHTA and CDR2 is FQGNSA. With 4 bases clipped from V and 3 bases from J, the junction kept 18 bases outside the gene matches. The CDR3 is 19 residues long. The CDR3, as DNA: TGTGCCAGCAGCTCCTTATTAGCGGGAGGAGCCGCCACCCACTACGAGCAGTACTTC. It codes for CASSSLLAGGAATHYEQYF.

The chain is built from TRBV29-1 and TRBJ2-1; D is possibly TRBD2 (5 bases). The CDR3 consists of 14 residues. V lost 4 bases, J lost 9 bases, and 19 bases lay in between. Looked up from germline, CDR1 is SQVTM and CDR2 is ANQGSEA. The CDR3 reads CSVVGSERASEQFF. The CDR3 region has the DNA TGCAGCGTTGTGGGTAGCGAGAGGGCCAGTGAGCAGTTCTTC.

This clonotype was seen a handful of times. The chain combines TRBV29-1 with TRBJ2-1; 8 bases align to TRBD2. This CDR3 comprises 14 residues. Trimming removed 7 bases from V and 7 bases from J; junction bases left unmatched: 12. Germline V gene data show CDR1 as SQVTM and CDR2 as ANQGSEA. The CDR3, as DNA: TGCAGCGCCTCTTTGGAGCGGGAGCTAAATGAGCAGTTCTTC. Its translation: CSASLERELNEQFF.

This clonotype was counted once. The J gene is TRBJ1-5, the V gene TRBV19; D is unresolved. This CDR3 spans 12 amino acids. Between the trimmed V and J ends, which lost 3 bases and 10 bases, there was a span of 10 bases. CDR1 is LNHDA and CDR2 is SQIVND in the germline V gene (reference sequence). Here the CDR3 reads CASSIHEFPQHF. CDR3 bases: TGTGCCAGTAGTATCCACGAGTTCCCCCAGCATTTT.

This clonotype was observed a handful of times. The chain is built from TRBV10-1 and TRBJ1-3; D gene uncertain. Trimming shortened V by 3 bases and J by 0 bases, and 6 bases separated the two germline ends. The CDR3 is 14 amino acids. Germline CDR1 is WNHNN and CDR2 is SYGVQD (reference sequence). This chain's CDR3 is CASSDPISGNTIYF. CDR3 bases: TGCGCCAGCAGTGACCCGATCTCTGGAAACACCATATATTTT.

This clonotype was observed at least ten times. The gene calls are TRBV27 and TRBJ2-3; a weak D match, TRBD2 (5 bases). V was pared by 3 bases and J by 2 bases, with 9 bases between. This CDR3 is 14 amino acids long. Germline CDR1 and CDR2: MNHEY and SMNVEV (reference sequence). CDR3 sequence: CASSLNDYTDTQYF. The CDR3 DNA follows: TGTGCCAGCAGTTTGAACGACTACACAGATACGCAGTATTTT.

In its sample, this clonotype was seen many times. The chain carries TRBV20-1 and TRBJ2-7, with D perhaps given as TRBD1 or TRBD2 (5 bases each). Germline assignment: CDR1 DFQATT and CDR2 SNEGSKA (reference sequence). V was shortened by 3 bases and J by 2 bases, with 11 bases between the two germline ends. The CDR3 consists of 13 residues. CDR3 sequence reads: CSASKGTAYEQYF. In DNA, the CDR3 is TGCAGTGCTAGCAAGGGGACCGCCTACGAGCAGTACTTC.

Of note for this clonotype: This clone may be a read error of a much larger clone one base away. The V call is TRBV3-1, the J call TRBJ2-5; D unclear. V lost 1 base and J lost 5, with 17 bases in between. Germline CDR1 reads LGHDT; CDR2 reads YNNKEL (reference sequence). The CDR3 spans 16 residues. The CDR3 region is CASSQGPIRSRETQYF. Written as DNA, the CDR3 is TGTGCCAGCAGCCAAGGTCCGATCCGAAGTCGGGAGACCCAGTACTTC.

In its sample, this clonotype was seen many times. V gene TRBV5-1 combines with J gene TRBJ2-1, with 13 bases that match TRBD2. Trimming at V came to 0 bases and at J to 4 bases, leaving 7 bases not matched to a gene. CDR1 and CDR2 from the germline V gene are SGHRS and YFSETQ. The CDR3 is 18 residues long. This CDR3 is CASSLEVPGLAGYNEQFF. The CDR3 DNA is TGCGCCAGCAGCTTGGAGGTTCCGGGACTAGCGGGGTACAATGAGCAGTTCTTC.

This clonotype was observed at least ten times. The chain combines TRBV18 with TRBJ1-4; the D is unclear. In germline, CDR1 is KGHSH, CDR2 LQKENI. Trimming left V 5 bases short and J 8 bases short, with 9 bases between. CDR3 length: 12 amino acids. CDR3 nucleotides: TGTGCCAGCTCATTAACAAGGGAAAAACTGTTTTTT. Encoded protein: CASSLTREKLFF.

The gene calls are TRBV6-1 and TRBJ1-6; perhaps TRBD1 as D (6 bases). The germline V gene encodes CDR1 MNHNS and CDR2 SASEGT. This CDR3 has 15 amino acids. V was shortened by 1 base and J by 7 bases, with 11 bases between the two germline ends. CDR3 DNA sequence: TGTGCCAGCAGTGAAGAAGCGGGGGCAAATTCACCCCTCCACTTT. Translated, it gives CASSEEAGANSPLHF.

J is TRBJ2-1 and V is TRBV13; 9 bases agree with TRBD2. The end of the DNA is better explained by TRBJ2-7, so the J call may be wrong. This CDR3 comprises 15 residues. The germline CDR1 and CDR2 sequences are PRHDT and FYEKMQ (reference sequence). The chain's CDR3 is CASSHPSGAGNEQYF. CDR3 coding DNA: TGTGCCAGCAGCCACCCTAGCGGGGCGGGGAATGAGCAGTACTTC.

This clonotype was seen many times. This chain joins TRBV28 and TRBJ2-1, with D perhaps matching TRBD1 or TRBD2 (5 bases each). This CDR3 has 13 residues. Germline V gives CDR1 MDHEN, CDR2 SYDVKM. Trimming removed 7 bases from V and 8 bases from J, with 15 bases in between. CDR3 protein: CASNVQGVDEQFF. The CDR3 region has the DNA TGTGCCAGCAACGTGCAGGGAGTCGATGAGCAGTTCTTC. The full variable domain, its missing parts supplied by reference TRBV28 and TRBJ2-1, is DVKVTQSSRYLVKRTGEKVFLECVQDMDHENMFWYRQDPGLGLRLIYFSYDVKMKEKGDIPEGYSVSREKKERFSLILESASTNQTSMYLCASNVQGVDEQFFGPGTRLTVL.

This clonotype was counted at least ten times. V is TRBV20-1 and J is TRBJ1-4; D ambiguous. In germline, CDR1 is DFQATT, CDR2 SNEGSKA (reference sequence). CDR3 size: 14 residues. This CDR3 is CSVGRQPFNEKLFF. In DNA form, the CDR3 reads TGCAGCGTAGGGAGGCAGCCTTTTAATGAAAAACTGTTTTTT.

This rearrangement joins TRBV29-1 to TRBJ1-1; 10 bases match TRBD1. The germline CDR1 and CDR2 sequences are SQVTM and ANQGSEA. This CDR3 contains 11 residues. V shed 7 bases, J shed 6 bases, and the junction held 2 bases outside the gene matches. CDR3 amino acids: CSGDRGAEAFF. CDR3 DNA sequence: TGCAGCGGGGACAGGGGTGCTGAAGCTTTCTTT.